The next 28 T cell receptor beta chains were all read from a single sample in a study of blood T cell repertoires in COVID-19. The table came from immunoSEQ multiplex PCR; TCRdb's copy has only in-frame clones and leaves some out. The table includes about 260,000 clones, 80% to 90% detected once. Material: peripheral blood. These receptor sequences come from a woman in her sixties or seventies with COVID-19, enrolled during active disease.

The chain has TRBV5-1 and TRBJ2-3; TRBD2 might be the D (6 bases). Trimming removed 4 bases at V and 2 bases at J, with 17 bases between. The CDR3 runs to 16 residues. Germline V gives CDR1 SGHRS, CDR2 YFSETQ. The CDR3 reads CASSPGRGSITDTQYF. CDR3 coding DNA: TGCGCCAGCAGCCCCGGCCGGGGGTCAATCACAGATACGCAGTATTTT.

The CDR3 DNA follows: TGTGCCAGCAGCTTAACTAGCGGGAGGGCCGGTGAGCAGTTCTTC. It is translated as CASSLTSGRAGEQFF. V and J are TRBV7-8 and TRBJ2-1; 13 bases are shared with TRBD2. V shed 2 bases, J shed 9 bases, and the junction held 4 bases outside the gene matches. Germline V gene sequence: CDR1 SGHVS, CDR2 FQNEAQ. There are 15 residues in the CDR3.

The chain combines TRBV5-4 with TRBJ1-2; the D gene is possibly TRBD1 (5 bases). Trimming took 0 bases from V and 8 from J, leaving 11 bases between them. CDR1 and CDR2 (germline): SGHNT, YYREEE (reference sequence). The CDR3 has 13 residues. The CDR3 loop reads CASSLVGLGGYTF. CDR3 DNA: TGTGCCAGCAGCTTGGTGGGACTGGGGGGCTACACCTTC. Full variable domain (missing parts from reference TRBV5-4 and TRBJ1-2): ETGVTQSPTHLIKTRGQQVTLRCSSQSGHNTVSWYQQALGQGPQFIFQYYREEENGRGNFPPRFSGLQFPNYSSELNVNALELDDSALYLCASSLVGLGGYTFGSGTRLTVV.

As DNA, the CDR3 is TGCGCCAGCAGCTTGGACGGGGTTCTTGGAAACACCATATATTTT. It codes for CASSLDGVLGNTIYF. The rearrangement links TRBV5-1 to TRBJ1-3; D not certain. CDR3 length: 15 residues. CDR1 and CDR2 (germline): SGHRS, YFSETQ. Trimming took 0 bases from V and 3 from J, leaving 10 bases between them.

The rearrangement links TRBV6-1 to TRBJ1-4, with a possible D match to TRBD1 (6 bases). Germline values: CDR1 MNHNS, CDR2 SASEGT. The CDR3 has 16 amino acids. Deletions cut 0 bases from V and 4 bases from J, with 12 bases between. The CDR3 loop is CASSEAGGRGNEKLFF. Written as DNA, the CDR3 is TGTGCCAGCAGTGAAGCAGGGGGTCGCGGTAATGAAAAACTGTTTTTT.

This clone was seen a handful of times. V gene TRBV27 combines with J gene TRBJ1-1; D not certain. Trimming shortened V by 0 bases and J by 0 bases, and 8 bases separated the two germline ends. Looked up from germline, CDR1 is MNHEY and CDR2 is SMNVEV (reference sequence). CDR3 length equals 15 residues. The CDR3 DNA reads TGTGCCAGCAGTTTATCGCCACAGTTGAACACTGAAGCTTTCTTT. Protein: CASSLSPQLNTEAFF.

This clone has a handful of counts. This CDR3 is CASSEEAGPDYGYTF. The DNA for the CDR3 is TGTGCCAGCAGTGAAGAAGCTGGGCCAGACTATGGCTACACCTTC. The chain joins TRBV6-1 to TRBJ1-2; D gene ambiguous. Germline V lookup: CDR1 MNHNS, CDR2 SASEGT. The CDR3 extends over 15 amino acids. V was cut by 1 base and J by 3 bases, with 12 bases left in between.

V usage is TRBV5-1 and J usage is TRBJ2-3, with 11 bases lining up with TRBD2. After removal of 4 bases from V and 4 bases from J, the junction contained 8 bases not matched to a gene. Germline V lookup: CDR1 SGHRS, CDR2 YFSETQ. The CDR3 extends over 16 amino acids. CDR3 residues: CASSLDGTSGSDTQYF. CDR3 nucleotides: TGCGCCAGCAGCCTGGACGGGACTAGCGGCTCAGATACGCAGTATTTT.

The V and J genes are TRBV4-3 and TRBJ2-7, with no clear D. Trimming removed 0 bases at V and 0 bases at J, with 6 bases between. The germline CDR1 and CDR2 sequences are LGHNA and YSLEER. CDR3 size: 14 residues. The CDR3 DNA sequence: TGCGCCAGCAGCCAAGAGTCAAACTCCTACGAGCAGTACTTC. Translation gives CASSQESNSYEQYF.

The CDR3: CASSPNSEWNTEAFF. DNA for the CDR3: TGTGCCAGCAGCCCCAACTCGGAGTGGAACACTGAAGCTTTCTTT. The chain has TRBV9 and TRBJ1-1; D remains ambiguous. The V gene lost 4 bases and the J gene lost 1 base, with 14 bases spanning the gap. Germline assignment: CDR1 SGDLS and CDR2 YYNGEE. The CDR3 extends over 15 amino acids. Supplemented by reference TRBV9 and TRBJ1-1, the full variable domain reads DSGVTQTPKHLITATGQRVTLRCSPRSGDLSVYWYQQSLDQGLQFLIQYYNGEERAKGNILERFSAQQFPDLHSELNLSSLELGDSALYFCASSPNSEWNTEAFFGQGTRLTVV.

The CDR3 is CASSDRANTGELFF. CDR3 nucleotides: TGTGCCAGCAGTGACAGGGCGAACACCGGGGAGCTGTTTTTT. The chain links TRBV6-2 or TRBV6-3 to TRBJ2-2; 7 bases agree with TRBD1. After removal of 5 bases from V and 0 bases from J, the junction contained 0 bases not matched to a gene. Germline CDR1 reads MNHEY; CDR2 reads SVGEGT. The CDR3 sequence is 14 residues long.

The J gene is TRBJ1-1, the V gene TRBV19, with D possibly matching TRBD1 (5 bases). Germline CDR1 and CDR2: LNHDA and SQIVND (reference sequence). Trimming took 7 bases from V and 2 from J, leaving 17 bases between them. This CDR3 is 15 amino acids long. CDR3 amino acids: CASKEQLGLNTEAFF. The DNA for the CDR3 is TGTGCCAGTAAAGAACAGTTGGGGCTAAACACTGAAGCTTTCTTT.

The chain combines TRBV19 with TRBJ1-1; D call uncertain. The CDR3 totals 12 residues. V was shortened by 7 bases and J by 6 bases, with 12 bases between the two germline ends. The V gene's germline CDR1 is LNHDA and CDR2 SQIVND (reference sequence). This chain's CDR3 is CASKYREAEAFF. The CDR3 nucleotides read TGTGCCAGTAAGTACCGGGAGGCTGAAGCTTTCTTT.

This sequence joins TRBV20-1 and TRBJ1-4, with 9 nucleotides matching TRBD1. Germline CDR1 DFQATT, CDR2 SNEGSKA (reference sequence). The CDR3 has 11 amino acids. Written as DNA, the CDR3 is TGCAGAGGGGGGACAGGGGAAAAACTGTTTTTT. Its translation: CRGGTGEKLFF.

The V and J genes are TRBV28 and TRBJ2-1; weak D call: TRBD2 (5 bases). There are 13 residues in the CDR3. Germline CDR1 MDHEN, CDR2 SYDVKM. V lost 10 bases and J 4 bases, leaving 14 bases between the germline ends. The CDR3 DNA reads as TGTGCCACCCCCGGGGATAATTACAATGAGCAGTTCTTC. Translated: CATPGDNYNEQFF.

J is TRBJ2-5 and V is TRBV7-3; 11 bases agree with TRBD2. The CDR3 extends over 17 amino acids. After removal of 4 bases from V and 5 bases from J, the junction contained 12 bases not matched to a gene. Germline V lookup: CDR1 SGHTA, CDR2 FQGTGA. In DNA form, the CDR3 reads TGTGCCAGCAGCTCGTCTAGCGGGAGGACGGCGGGCGAGACCCAGTACTTC. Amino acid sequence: CASSSSSGRTAGETQYF. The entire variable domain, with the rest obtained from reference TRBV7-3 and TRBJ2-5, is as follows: GAGVSQTPSNKVTEKGKYVELRCDPISGHTALYWYRQSLGQGPEFLIYFQGTGAADDSGLPNDRFFAVRPEGSVSTLKIQRTERGDSAVYLCASSSSSGRTAGETQYFGPGTRLLVL.

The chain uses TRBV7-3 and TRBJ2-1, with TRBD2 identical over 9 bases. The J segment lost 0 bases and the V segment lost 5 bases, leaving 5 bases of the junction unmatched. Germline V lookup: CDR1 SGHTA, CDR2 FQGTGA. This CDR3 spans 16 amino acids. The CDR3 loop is CASSLLAGASYNEQFF. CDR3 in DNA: TGTGCCAGCAGCCTTTTAGCGGGAGCCTCCTACAATGAGCAGTTCTTC.

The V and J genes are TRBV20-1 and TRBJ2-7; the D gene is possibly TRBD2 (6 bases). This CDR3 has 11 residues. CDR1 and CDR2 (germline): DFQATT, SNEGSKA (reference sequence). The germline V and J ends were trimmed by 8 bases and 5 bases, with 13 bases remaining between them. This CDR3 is CSWEELNEQYF. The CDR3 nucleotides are TGCAGTTGGGAGGAGCTGAACGAGCAGTACTTC.

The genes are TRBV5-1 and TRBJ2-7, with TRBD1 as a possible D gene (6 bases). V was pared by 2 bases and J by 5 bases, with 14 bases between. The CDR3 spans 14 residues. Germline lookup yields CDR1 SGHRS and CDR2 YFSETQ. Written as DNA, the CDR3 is TGCGCCAGCAGCTTCGGACAGTTTCCCAACGAGCAGTACTTC. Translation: CASSFGQFPNEQYF.

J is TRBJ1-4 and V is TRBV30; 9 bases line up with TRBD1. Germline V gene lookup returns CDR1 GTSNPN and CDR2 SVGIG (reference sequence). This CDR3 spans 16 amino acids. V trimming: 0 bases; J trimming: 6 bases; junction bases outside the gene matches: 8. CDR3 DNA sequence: TGTGCCTGGAGTGTAGGGGCCGGGACAGGGCATGAAAAACTGTTTTTT. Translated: CAWSVGAGTGHEKLFF.

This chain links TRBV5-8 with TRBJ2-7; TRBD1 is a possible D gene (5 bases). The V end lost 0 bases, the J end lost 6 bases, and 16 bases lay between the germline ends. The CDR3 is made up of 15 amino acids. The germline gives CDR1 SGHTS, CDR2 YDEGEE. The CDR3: CASSLAGNRFGEQYF. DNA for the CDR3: TGTGCCAGCAGCTTGGCCGGAAACAGGTTCGGCGAGCAGTACTTC.

CDR3 bases: TGTGCCAGCAGTGATTTTGGGACAGGCACCTGGGAGACCCAGTACTTC. Its protein product is CASSDFGTGTWETQYF. The chain couples TRBV6-1 to TRBJ2-5; 8 bases match TRBD1. From germline, CDR1 is MNHNS and CDR2 SASEGT. The CDR3 consists of 16 residues. Trimming removed 3 bases from V and 5 bases from J; junction bases left unmatched: 11.

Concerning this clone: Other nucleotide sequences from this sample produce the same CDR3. CDR3 DNA sequence: TGTGCCAGCAGCTTACGAGGGACTGAAGCTTTCTTT. Protein: CASSLRGTEAFF. The rearrangement joins TRBV28 to TRBJ1-1; D gene ambiguous. V was clipped by 6 bases and J by 5 bases, with 10 bases between them. CDR3 length equals 12 residues. CDR1 is MDHEN, CDR2 SYDVKM, per germline.

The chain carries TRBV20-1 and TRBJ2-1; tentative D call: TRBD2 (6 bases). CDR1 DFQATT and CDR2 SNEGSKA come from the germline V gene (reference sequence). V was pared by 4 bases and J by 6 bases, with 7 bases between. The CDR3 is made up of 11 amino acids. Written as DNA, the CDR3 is TGCAGTGCTACACTAGCCAATGAGCAGTTCTTC. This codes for CSATLANEQFF.

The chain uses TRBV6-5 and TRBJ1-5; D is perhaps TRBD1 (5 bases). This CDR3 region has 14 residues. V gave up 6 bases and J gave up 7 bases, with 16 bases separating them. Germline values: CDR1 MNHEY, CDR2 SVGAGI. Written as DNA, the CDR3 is TGTGCCAGCAGGAATAGGGGAGGCCGGCAGCCCCAGCATTTT. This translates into CASRNRGGRQPQHF.

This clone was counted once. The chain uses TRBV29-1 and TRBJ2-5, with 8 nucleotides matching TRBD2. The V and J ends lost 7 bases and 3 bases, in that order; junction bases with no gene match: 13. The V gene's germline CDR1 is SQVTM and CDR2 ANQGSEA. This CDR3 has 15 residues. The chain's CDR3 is CSGSARGGREETQYF. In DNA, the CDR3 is TGCAGCGGATCTGCTCGGGGGGGGCGAGAAGAGACCCAGTACTTC.

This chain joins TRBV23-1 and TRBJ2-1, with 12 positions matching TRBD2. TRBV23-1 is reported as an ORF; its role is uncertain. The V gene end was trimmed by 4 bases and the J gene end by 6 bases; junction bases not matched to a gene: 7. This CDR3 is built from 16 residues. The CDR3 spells CASSRRLAGVPNEQFF. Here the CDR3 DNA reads TGCGCCAGCAGTCGCAGACTAGCGGGAGTCCCCAATGAGCAGTTCTTC.

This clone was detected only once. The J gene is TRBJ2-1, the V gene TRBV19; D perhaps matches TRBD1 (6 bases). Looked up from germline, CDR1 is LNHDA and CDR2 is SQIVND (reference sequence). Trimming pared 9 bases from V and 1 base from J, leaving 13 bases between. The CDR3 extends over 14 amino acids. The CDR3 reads CASGTRVSYNEQFF. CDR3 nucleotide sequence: TGTGCCAGCGGGACACGGGTTTCCTACAATGAGCAGTTCTTC.